These 30 T cell receptor beta chains were sequenced from one sample in a study of blood T cell repertoires in COVID-19. TCRdb's table, derived via immunoSEQ multiplex PCR, lists solely in-frame clones and lacks some. This table holds around 310,000 clones, 90% found once. The sample comprised peripheral blood. Receptors were obtained from a woman aged 40-49 years with COVID-19, enrolled during active disease.

The DNA for the CDR3 is TGTGCCAGCAGCTTGGGCGCCAACGCAGCGAAGTCCCTCCACTTT. Residues: CASSLGANAAKSLHF. The chain carries TRBV5-5 and TRBJ1-6; D is ambiguous. The CDR3 totals 15 residues. V was trimmed by 0 bases and J by 14 bases, leaving 18 bases between them. Looked up from germline, CDR1 is SGHKS and CDR2 is YYEKEE (reference sequence).

DNA of the CDR3: TGTGCCACCAGTGAGTCCCACTCTGGGGCCAACGTCCTGACTTTC. Amino acid sequence: CATSESHSGANVLTF. The J gene is TRBJ2-6, the V gene TRBV15, with D uncertain. Between the trimmed V and J ends, which lost 6 bases and 0 bases, there was a span of 9 bases. The germline V gene encodes CDR1 LNHNV and CDR2 YYDKDF (reference sequence). The CDR3 has 15 amino acids.

The rearrangement links TRBV9 to TRBJ1-5, with D perhaps TRBD1 (5 bases). The CDR3 sequence is 15 residues long. With 0 bases removed from V and 1 base from J, the gap between germline ends came to 8 bases. Germline V gene data show CDR1 as SGDLS and CDR2 as YYNGEE. The CDR3 is CASSVGEGSNQPQHF. DNA of the CDR3: TGTGCCAGCAGCGTAGGGGAGGGGAGCAATCAGCCCCAGCATTTT.

The gene calls are TRBV6-1 and TRBJ1-2; the match to TRBD1 covers 8 bases. This CDR3 is 16 amino acids long. V lost 4 bases and J lost 2; bases outside the gene matches: 9. Germline assignment: CDR1 MNHNS and CDR2 SASEGT. The CDR3 DNA reads TGTGCCAGCAGTGCCATATGGACAGGGATCAACTATGGCTACACCTTC. Encoded protein: CASSAIWTGINYGYTF.

V is TRBV18 and J is TRBJ2-1, with 11 bases matching TRBD2. The ends lost 0 bases at V and 0 bases at J; junction bases unmatched: 7. Germline V CDR1 and CDR2: KGHSH, LQKENI. This CDR3 is 19 amino acids long. CDR3 loop: CASSPPASGGSSSYNEQFF. As DNA, the CDR3 is TGTGCCAGCTCACCACCGGCTAGCGGGGGGTCGAGCTCCTACAATGAGCAGTTCTTC.

J is TRBJ2-2 and V is TRBV7-3; D unclear. Germline V CDR1 and CDR2: SGHTA, FQGTGA. With 6 bases removed from V and 1 base from J, the gap between germline ends came to 9 bases. The CDR3 runs to 14 residues. In nucleotides, the CDR3 is TGTGCCAGCAGTCATTACAGGAACACCGGGGAGCTGTTTTTT. It specifies CASSHYRNTGELFF.

The chain links TRBV2 to TRBJ1-2; D call uncertain. This CDR3 is 15 amino acids long. V shed 8 bases and J shed 0 bases, with 16 bases lying between them. Looked up from germline, CDR1 is SNHLY and CDR2 is FYNNEI. The CDR3 DNA reads as TGTGCCAGCCAAAAGGCGGAGAACTCTAACTATGGCTACACCTTC. Translating it yields CASQKAENSNYGYTF.

V is TRBV7-3 and J is TRBJ1-3; D remains ambiguous. This CDR3 is 13 amino acids long. The ends were cut back, 3 bases at V and 0 bases at J, with 3 bases in the middle. Per the germline V gene, CDR1 is SGHTA and CDR2 is FQGTGA. The CDR3 spells CASSLSSGNTIYF. The DNA for the CDR3 is TGTGCCAGCAGCTTGAGCTCTGGAAACACCATATATTTT.

This chain joins TRBV15 and TRBJ1-1; no clear D gene. The CDR3 is 16 amino acids. The germline V gene encodes CDR1 LNHNV and CDR2 YYDKDF (reference sequence). The germline V and J ends were trimmed by 1 base and 0 bases, with 12 bases remaining between them. Written as DNA, the CDR3 is TGTGCCACCAGCAGAGGACTGAGCAACATGAACACTGAAGCTTTCTTT. This gives the protein CATSRGLSNMNTEAFF.

This clone was picked up a small number of times. The chain is built from TRBV6-2 or TRBV6-3 and TRBJ1-1; D not resolved. Germline CDR1 reads MNHEY; CDR2 reads SVGEGT. This CDR3 is 16 amino acids long. Trimming stripped 3 bases from V and 3 bases from J, with 17 bases between. The DNA for the CDR3 is TGTGCCAGCAGTTATCCGAACATGGGCTGGGACACTGAAGCTTTCTTT. Translation gives CASSYPNMGWDTEAFF.

The chain recombines TRBV7-9 with TRBJ2-3; D possibly corresponds to TRBD1 (7 bases). The ends were cut back, 1 base at V and 14 bases at J, with 10 bases in the middle. The CDR3 consists of 11 residues. CDR1 SEHNR and CDR2 FQNEAQ come from the germline V gene (reference sequence). This chain's CDR3 is CASSLGQGLYF. The CDR3 bases are TGTGCCAGCAGCTTAGGACAGGGACTGTATTTT.

Comments on this clone: This sample includes further DNA sequences coding for the same CDR3. The CDR3 DNA reads as TGCGCCAGCAGCTTAGCGGACTACAATGAGCAGTTCTTC. Amino acid sequence: CASSLADYNEQFF. The chain links TRBV5-1 to TRBJ2-1; D is perhaps TRBD2 (5 bases). Germline CDR1 SGHRS, CDR2 YFSETQ. This CDR3 contains 13 residues. V gave up 2 bases and J gave up 3 bases, with 6 bases separating them.

This chain connects TRBV27 to TRBJ1-1; D might be TRBD1 (6 bases). The CDR3 runs 16 residues. CDR1 MNHEY and CDR2 SMNVEV come from the germline V gene (reference sequence). Trimming removed 4 bases from V and 4 bases from J, with 19 bases in between. CDR3 in amino acids: CASSSLGGGWSTEAFF. CDR3 in DNA: TGTGCCAGCAGTTCCCTAGGGGGAGGGTGGAGCACTGAAGCTTTCTTT.

V gene TRBV28 combines with J gene TRBJ1-2; unclear D gene. The CDR3 spans 13 residues. V was shortened by 6 bases and J by 3 bases, with 11 bases between the two germline ends. The V gene's germline CDR1 is MDHEN and CDR2 SYDVKM. CDR3 loop: CASSTASYYGYTF. In nucleotides, the CDR3 is TGTGCCAGCAGCACAGCATCTTACTATGGCTACACCTTC.

The chain joins TRBV27 to TRBJ1-2, with TRBD1 matching 7 bases. Germline assignment: CDR1 MNHEY and CDR2 SMNVEV (reference sequence). The length of the CDR3 is 15 residues. The trim removed 5 bases at V and 2 bases at J, leaving 8 bases unmatched. The CDR3 DNA reads as TGTGCCAGCAGTACTAGGGGGACAGCCAACTATGGCTACACCTTC. Protein sequence: CASSTRGTANYGYTF.

Note on this clone: Since the CDR3 does not end with the conserved phenylalanine or tryptophan, this likely comes from a read error. The DNA is left out, because the CDR3 cannot be placed on it with certainty; the CDR3 is given as TCRdb lists it. The rearrangement uses TRBV20-1 and TRBJ1-1. Looked up from germline, CDR1 is DFQATT and CDR2 is SNEGSKA (reference sequence). The CDR3 has 11 amino acids, counting both end residues. Here the CDR3 reads CSARDRAGFPI.

The V and J genes are TRBV10-3 and TRBJ2-5; 10 nucleotides match TRBD1. Germline V CDR1 and CDR2: ENHRY, SYGVKD. V was pared by 2 bases and J by 2 bases, with 2 bases of the junction left unmatched. This CDR3 region has 15 residues. The CDR3, as DNA: TGTGCCATCAGTGAGCCGGGACAGGGGCAAGAGACCCAGTACTTC. This gives the protein CAISEPGQGQETQYF.

This clone has a single count. V is TRBV10-3 and J is TRBJ2-5; 8 nucleotides match TRBD1. The CDR3 has 17 amino acids. Looked up from germline, CDR1 is ENHRY and CDR2 is SYGVKD. V was pared by 0 bases and J by 5 bases, with 11 bases of the junction left unmatched. CDR3 sequence reads: CAISESSRTGFGETQYF. Written as DNA, the CDR3 is TGTGCCATCAGTGAGTCTAGTAGGACAGGGTTCGGGGAGACCCAGTACTTC.

This sequence joins TRBV30 and TRBJ1-5; no clear D gene. V was shortened by 0 bases and J by 3 bases, with 9 bases between the two germline ends. Germline CDR1 GTSNPN, CDR2 SVGIG (reference sequence). The CDR3 is 14 amino acids. CDR3 sequence reads: CAWSVLETNQPQHF. The CDR3 DNA reads as TGTGCCTGGAGTGTACTGGAGACCAATCAGCCCCAGCATTTT.

The rearrangement joins TRBV12-3 or TRBV12-4 to TRBJ1-1; D is possibly TRBD1 (6 bases). The CDR3 consists of 13 residues. Trimming stripped 5 bases from V and 3 bases from J, with 10 bases between. The CDR3 nucleotides are TGTGCCAGCAGTGTCGGACAGCACACTGAAGCTTTCTTT. This gives the protein CASSVGQHTEAFF.

J is TRBJ2-3 and V is TRBV28, with 9 bases aligning to TRBD2. The CDR3 has 14 residues. Germline CDR1 MDHEN, CDR2 SYDVKM. The trim removed 7 bases at V and 4 bases at J, leaving 6 bases unmatched. The DNA for the CDR3 is TGTGCCAGCATGGCGGGGGGGGACGCAGATACGCAGTATTTT. It specifies CASMAGGDADTQYF.

This rearrangement joins TRBV14 to TRBJ2-2; 7 nucleotides align to TRBD2. Trimming at V came to 5 bases and at J to 1 base, leaving 7 bases not matched to a gene. Germline lookup yields CDR1 SGHDN and CDR2 FVKESK. The CDR3 sequence is 16 residues long. The CDR3 is CASSALGRENTGELFF. The CDR3 bases are TGTGCCAGCAGCGCCCTAGGGAGGGAGAACACCGGGGAGCTGTTTTTT.

This sequence joins TRBV27 and TRBJ1-2; possibly TRBD1 for D (5 bases). With 7 bases removed from V and 8 bases from J, the gap between germline ends came to 23 bases. From germline, CDR1 is MNHEY and CDR2 SMNVEV (reference sequence). CDR3 length: 15 amino acids. CDR3 sequence reads: CASTLNQDISSGYTF. Written as DNA, the CDR3 is TGTGCCAGCACCTTAAATCAGGACATAAGTTCGGGCTACACCTTC.

The chain recombines TRBV28 with TRBJ1-5, with 7 bases aligning to TRBD1. The CDR3 is 15 residues long. Per germline, CDR1 MDHEN and CDR2 SYDVKM. The ends lost 7 bases at V and 5 bases at J; junction bases unmatched: 11. Written as DNA, the CDR3 is TGTGCCAGCACCATAGGGGGCAGGGAGGATCAGCCCCAGCATTTT. Translation: CASTIGGREDQPQHF.

This clone appeared once. The chain uses TRBV4-3 and TRBJ1-3; tentatively, D is TRBD1 (5 bases). This CDR3 spans 17 amino acids. V lost 0 bases to trimming and J lost 3 bases, with 15 bases between them. Germline CDR1 is LGHNA and CDR2 is YSLEER. The DNA of the CDR3 is TGCGCCAGCAGCCAAGAGGTCGGCAGGGTTTTTGGAAACACCATATATTTT. This sequence encodes CASSQEVGRVFGNTIYF.

V gene TRBV2 combines with J gene TRBJ2-1; TRBD1 matches at 9 bases. This CDR3 spans 15 amino acids. Germline trimming cut 6 bases from V and 8 bases from J; bases unmatched to any gene: 11. Germline CDR1 and CDR2: SNHLY and FYNNEI. CDR3 in DNA: TGTGCCAGCAGCCCTCTGACAGGGGGAGGTGATGAGCAGTTCTTC. Amino acid sequence: CASSPLTGGGDEQFF. The full variable domain, its missing parts supplied by reference TRBV2 and TRBJ2-1, is EPEVTQTPSHQVTQMGQEVILRCVPISNHLYFYWYRQILGQKVEFLVSFYNNEISEKSEIFDDQFSVERPDGSNFTLKIRSTKLEDSAMYFCASSPLTGGGDEQFFGPGTRLTVL.

V usage is TRBV28 and J usage is TRBJ1-6; 10 bases match TRBD1. Germline V lookup: CDR1 MDHEN, CDR2 SYDVKM. CDR3 length: 15 residues. The J segment lost 9 bases and the V segment lost 5 bases, leaving 7 bases of the junction unmatched. The CDR3 region has the DNA TGTGCCAGCAGTCTGAGGACAGGGGGAACTTCACCCCTCCACTTT. This encodes CASSLRTGGTSPLHF.

The chain couples TRBV9 to TRBJ1-3; possibly TRBD1 for D (5 bases). V lost 0 bases and J lost 1, with 8 bases in between. The CDR3 has 15 residues. Germline V lookup: CDR1 SGDLS, CDR2 YYNGEE. CDR3 bases: TGTGCCAGCAGCGTAGTCGGGGGATCTGGAAACACCATATATTTT. As protein: CASSVVGGSGNTIYF.

V and J are TRBV6-5 and TRBJ1-2; 8 positions agree with TRBD1. V gave up 6 bases and J gave up 4 bases; unmatched junction bases: 10. CDR3 length: 15 residues. The V gene's germline CDR1 is MNHEY and CDR2 SVGAGI. CDR3 nucleotide sequence: TGTGCCAGCAGGCCTCCTGGACAGGGCCTCTATGGCTACACCTTC. This translates into CASRPPGQGLYGYTF.

The chain combines TRBV12-3 or TRBV12-4 with TRBJ1-4; no clear D. V lost 6 bases, J lost 7 bases, and 12 bases lay in between. This CDR3 contains 13 residues. In DNA form, the CDR3 reads TGTGCCAGCAGACCAAACACGGGTGAAAAACTGTTTTTT. Encoded protein: CASRPNTGEKLFF.